The 24 T cell receptor beta chains presented below share a single source sample, sequenced in a study of blood T cell repertoires in COVID-19. Generated by immunoSEQ multiplex PCR, the TCRdb table keeps only in-frame clones and is missing some. The sample includes 130,000 or so clones, around nine tenths of them seen just once. Specimen: peripheral blood. The receptors originated from a woman between 50 and 59 years old with acute or convalescent COVID-19.

The J gene is TRBJ1-2, the V gene TRBV29-1; 9 bases fit TRBD1. V was clipped by 7 bases and J by 3 bases; unmatched bases: 0. This CDR3 is built from 11 residues. Germline V gives CDR1 SQVTM, CDR2 ANQGSEA. The chain's CDR3 is CSGTGDYGYTF. In nucleotides, the CDR3 is TGCAGCGGGACAGGGGACTATGGCTACACCTTC.

The chain combines TRBV25-1 with TRBJ1-1, with 7 bases matching TRBD1. CDR1 is MGHDK, CDR2 SYGVNS, per germline. V trimming: 4 bases; J trimming: 0 bases; junction bases outside the gene matches: 5. The CDR3 extends over 15 amino acids. This CDR3 is CASSVGDRMNTEAFF. CDR3 DNA sequence: TGTGCCAGCAGTGTGGGGGACAGAATGAACACTGAAGCTTTCTTT.

The gene calls are TRBV19 and TRBJ1-5; 7 positions match TRBD1. Germline lookup yields CDR1 LNHDA and CDR2 SQIVND (reference sequence). The CDR3 has 15 residues. After removal of 7 bases from V and 0 bases from J, the junction contained 6 bases not matched to a gene. The CDR3 DNA reads as TGTGCCAGTACCCCGACAGGGTATAGCAATCAGCCCCAGCATTTT. Translated, it gives CASTPTGYSNQPQHF.

V and J are TRBV27 and TRBJ1-1; 7 nucleotides agree with TRBD1. The junction had 11 bases not matched to a gene; V was cut back by 6 bases and J by 1 base. The CDR3 covers 16 residues. Germline V gene sequence: CDR1 MNHEY, CDR2 SMNVEV (reference sequence). The CDR3 DNA sequence: TGTGCCAGCAGGCGCAATTCGGGACAGCCGAACACTGAAGCTTTCTTT. It yields the protein CASRRNSGQPNTEAFF.

This chain connects TRBV6-5 to TRBJ1-1; tentatively, D is TRBD1 (6 bases). CDR3 size: 13 residues. V was pared by 6 bases and J by 0 bases, with 8 bases between. Germline V gene data show CDR1 as MNHEY and CDR2 as SVGAGI. The CDR3 nucleotides are TGTGCCAGCAGACCAGGGGTGAACACTGAAGCTTTCTTT. Protein product: CASRPGVNTEAFF.

This clone has only one observation. The chain joins TRBV7-2 to TRBJ2-7, with 14 positions matching TRBD2. The CDR3 consists of 17 residues. Germline CDR1 and CDR2: SGHTA and FQGNSA. V gave up 4 bases and J gave up 4 bases; unmatched junction bases: 9. The CDR3 coding sequence is TGTGCCAGCAGCTCCGACGGGACTAGCGGGAGTAGGTACGAGCAGTACTTC. Its protein product is CASSSDGTSGSRYEQYF.

Only one count was recorded for this clone. This chain connects TRBV18 to TRBJ1-3; D unclear. V lost 8 bases and J 0 bases, leaving 5 bases between the germline ends. The CDR3 loop spans 12 amino acids. CDR1 is KGHSH and CDR2 is LQKENI in the germline V gene. This CDR3 reads CASQASGNTIYF. The CDR3, as DNA: TGTGCCAGCCAAGCCTCTGGAAACACCATATATTTT.

V is TRBV9 and J is TRBJ2-1; TRBD1 matches 9 bases. Losses at the gene ends were 4 bases for V and 8 bases for J; bases not matched to a gene: 10. The germline gives CDR1 SGDLS, CDR2 YYNGEE. The CDR3 has 15 amino acids. Written as DNA, the CDR3 is TGTGCCAGCAGCCCACGGGGGGACAGGGTTCATGAGCAGTTCTTC. This encodes CASSPRGDRVHEQFF.

CDR3 region: CASSEADSNQPQHF. The CDR3 DNA is TGTGCCAGCTCGGAGGCTGATAGCAATCAGCCCCAGCATTTT. The chain links TRBV18 to TRBJ1-5; no clear D gene. This CDR3 spans 14 amino acids. V was shortened by 6 bases and J by 0 bases, with 9 bases between the two germline ends. Germline CDR1 and CDR2: KGHSH and LQKENI.

This clone occurred a few times. This chain links TRBV4-2 with TRBJ2-7; D possibly corresponds to TRBD2 (7 bases). The CDR3 is 14 residues long. Trimming cost V 4 bases and J 5 bases, with 15 bases left between them. Germline V gene lookup returns CDR1 LGHNA and CDR2 YNFKEQ. Here the CDR3 DNA reads TGTGCCAGCAGCCGTGGGGGGGGCAACAACGAGCAGTACTTC. This encodes CASSRGGGNNEQYF.

The V gene is TRBV27, the J gene TRBJ2-6; D is unresolved. The V and J ends lost 3 bases and 0 bases respectively, with 6 bases between them. The CDR3 sequence is 15 residues long. Germline V lookup: CDR1 MNHEY, CDR2 SMNVEV (reference sequence). Here the CDR3 DNA reads TGTGCCAGCAGTTTCCTCTCCTCTGGGGCCAACGTCCTGACTTTC. Its protein is CASSFLSSGANVLTF.

The chain links TRBV28 to TRBJ1-4; TRBD1 matches 7 bases. The CDR3 covers 14 residues. The germline V gene has CDR1 MDHEN and CDR2 SYDVKM. V gave up 6 bases and J gave up 7 bases; unmatched junction bases: 8. In nucleotides, the CDR3 is TGTGCCAGCAGCGACAAGGGGGCTGGTGAAAAACTGTTTTTT. It codes for CASSDKGAGEKLFF.

As concerns this clone: Other DNA sequences of this sample code for an identical CDR3. This chain uses TRBV19 with TRBJ1-1, with a tentative D call TRBD1 (5 bases). The V and J ends lost 3 bases and 2 bases respectively, with 10 bases between them. The CDR3 length is 14 residues. The germline CDR1 and CDR2 sequences are LNHDA and SQIVND (reference sequence). CDR3 amino acids: CASSIQGANTEAFF. Written as DNA, the CDR3 is TGTGCCAGTAGTATTCAGGGCGCAAACACTGAAGCTTTCTTT.

The chain combines TRBV11-2 with TRBJ1-5; TRBD1 matches at 7 bases. Germline lookup yields CDR1 SGHAT and CDR2 FQNNGV. Unmatched junction bases numbered 3, after V lost 5 bases and J lost 2 bases. The CDR3 length is 14 residues. Written as DNA, the CDR3 is TGTGCCAGCAGCCGCACAGGGGGCAATCAGCCCCAGCATTTT. Its translation is CASSRTGGNQPQHF.

This sequence joins TRBV6-2 or TRBV6-3 and TRBJ2-7; a possible D gene is TRBD1 (6 bases). The CDR3 length is 15 residues. V shed 0 bases and J shed 4 bases, with 13 bases lying between them. From germline, CDR1 is MNHEY and CDR2 SVGEGT. CDR3 coding DNA: TGTGCCAGCAGTTACTCCAACAGGGATAGGTACGAGCAGTACTTC. Protein sequence: CASSYSNRDRYEQYF.

This clone has a single count. The rearrangement joins TRBV9 to TRBJ1-2, with a weak D call TRBD1 (6 bases). Between the trimmed V and J ends, which lost 4 bases and 6 bases, there was a span of 16 bases. The CDR3 is 14 residues long. Germline V lookup: CDR1 SGDLS, CDR2 YYNGEE. The CDR3 reads CASSPVQGINGYTF. The DNA for the CDR3 is TGTGCCAGCAGCCCGGTCCAGGGGATAAATGGCTACACCTTC.

V and J are TRBV5-1 and TRBJ2-5; a possible D gene is TRBD2 (6 bases). This CDR3 comprises 16 residues. The ends were cut back, 0 bases at V and 5 bases at J, with 17 bases in the middle. CDR1 is SGHRS, CDR2 YFSETQ, per germline. Here the CDR3 DNA reads TGCGCCAGCAGCTTGGACATTATCGGGGGTGGGGAGACCCAGTACTTC. It specifies CASSLDIIGGGETQYF. Full variable domain (remainder filled in from reference TRBV5-1 and TRBJ2-5): KAGVTQTPRYLIKTRGQQVTLSCSPISGHRSVSWYQQTPGQGLQFLFEYFSETQRNKGNFPGRFSGRQFSNSRSEMNVSTLELGDSALYLCASSLDIIGGGETQYFGPGTRLLVL.

This clone was recorded only once. The V and J genes are TRBV18 and TRBJ1-1; D remains ambiguous. Trimming took 2 bases from V and 0 from J, leaving 13 bases between them. CDR1 and CDR2 (germline): KGHSH, LQKENI. The CDR3 sequence is 16 residues long. The CDR3 sequence: CASSPDQLILNTEAFF. CDR3 in DNA: TGTGCCAGCTCACCAGATCAACTGATCTTGAACACTGAAGCTTTCTTT. Supplemented by reference TRBV18 and TRBJ1-1, the full variable domain reads NAGVMQNPRHLVRRRGQEARLRCSPMKGHSHVYWYRQLPEEGLKFMVYLQKENIIDESGMPKERFSAEFPKEGPSILRIQQVVRGDSAAYFCASSPDQLILNTEAFFGQGTRLTVV.

The V and J genes are TRBV11-2 and TRBJ2-1; possibly TRBD1 for D (5 bases). V was cut by 6 bases and J by 7 bases, with 10 bases left in between. The length of the CDR3 is 12 residues. Per the germline V gene, CDR1 is SGHAT and CDR2 is FQNNGV. The CDR3 region is CASSPQVNEQFF. The CDR3 DNA is TGTGCCAGCAGTCCACAGGTGAATGAGCAGTTCTTC.

CDR3 amino acids: CASKRTTGEFNYGYTF. Written as DNA, the CDR3 is TGTGCCAGTAAAAGGACGACAGGGGAATTTAACTATGGCTACACCTTC. This chain connects TRBV19 to TRBJ1-2, with TRBD1 identical over 8 bases. CDR1 and CDR2 (germline): LNHDA, SQIVND (reference sequence). This CDR3 contains 16 residues. V was pared by 7 bases and J by 1 base, with 11 bases of the junction left unmatched.

This chain connects TRBV5-1 to TRBJ1-1, with D tentatively TRBD1 (5 bases). This CDR3 comprises 14 residues. The germline V and J ends were trimmed by 4 bases and 5 bases, with 15 bases remaining between them. Germline V gene sequence: CDR1 SGHRS, CDR2 YFSETQ. CDR3 DNA sequence: TGCGCCAGCAGCCAGTCGGGGGTAGGAACTGAAGCTTTCTTT. This translates into CASSQSGVGTEAFF. Based on the CDR3 plus reference TRBV5-1 and TRBJ1-1, the full variable domain is KAGVTQTPRYLIKTRGQQVTLSCSPISGHRSVSWYQQTPGQGLQFLFEYFSETQRNKGNFPGRFSGRQFSNSRSEMNVSTLELGDSALYLCASSQSGVGTEAFFGQGTRLTVV.

V is TRBV29-1 and J is TRBJ2-7; 9 bases line up with TRBD1. J was trimmed by 2 bases and V by 0 bases; bases with no gene match: 8. The CDR3 extends over 16 amino acids. Germline assignment: CDR1 SQVTM and CDR2 ANQGSEA. The CDR3 loop is CSVEDDNRGPPYEQYF. CDR3 coding DNA: TGCAGCGTTGAAGACGACAACAGGGGGCCCCCCTACGAGCAGTACTTC.

This chain joins TRBV19 and TRBJ1-5, with D possibly matching TRBD1 (5 bases). The germline V gene encodes CDR1 LNHDA and CDR2 SQIVND (reference sequence). V dropped 10 bases and J dropped 0 bases, with 13 bases sitting between them. The CDR3 covers 14 residues. The CDR3 region is CATVQVHSNQPQHF. The CDR3 DNA follows: TGTGCCACCGTACAGGTGCATAGCAATCAGCCCCAGCATTTT.

The gene calls are TRBV19 and TRBJ2-7; D possibly corresponds to TRBD2 (5 bases). The CDR3 sequence is 15 residues long. V dropped 1 base and J dropped 3 bases, with 13 bases sitting between them. The germline V gene has CDR1 LNHDA and CDR2 SQIVND (reference sequence). Here the CDR3 DNA reads TGTGCCAGTAGTATAGCCGGGGTCGGGCTCTACGAGCAGTACTTC. Translated: CASSIAGVGLYEQYF.